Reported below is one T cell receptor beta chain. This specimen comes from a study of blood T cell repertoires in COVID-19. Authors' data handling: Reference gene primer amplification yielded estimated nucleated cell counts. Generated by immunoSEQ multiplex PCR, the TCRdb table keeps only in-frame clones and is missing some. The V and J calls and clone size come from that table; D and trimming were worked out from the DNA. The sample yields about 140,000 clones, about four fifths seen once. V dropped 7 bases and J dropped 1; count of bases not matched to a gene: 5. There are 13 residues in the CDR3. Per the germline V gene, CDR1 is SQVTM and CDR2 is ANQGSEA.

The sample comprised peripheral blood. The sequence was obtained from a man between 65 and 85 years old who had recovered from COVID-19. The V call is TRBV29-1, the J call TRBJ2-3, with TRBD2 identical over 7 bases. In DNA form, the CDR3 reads TGCAGCGCTAGCGGAAGACGCACAGATACGCAGTATTTT. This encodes CSASGRRTDTQYF.